The 17 T cell receptor beta chains in this list originate from one sample, sequenced in a study of blood T cell repertoires in COVID-19. TCRdb keeps only in-frame clones here, not all; method: immunoSEQ multiplex PCR. The repertoire holds about 410,000 clones, with roughly 90% as singletons. The sequenced material came from PBMCs or T cells enriched from blood (not recorded which). The receptors come from a woman aged 25-40 years who had recovered from COVID-19.

The V and J genes are TRBV11-2 and TRBJ1-1; a weak D match, TRBD1 (5 bases). The CDR3 has 15 residues. V was shortened by 3 bases and J by 5 bases, with 16 bases between the two germline ends. The germline V gene has CDR1 SGHAT and CDR2 FQNNGV. CDR3 in amino acids: CASSFSRVGWTEAFF. The CDR3 DNA is TGTGCCAGCAGCTTTAGCAGGGTGGGATGGACTGAAGCTTTCTTT.

The J gene is TRBJ2-1, the V gene TRBV7-8; the D gene is possibly TRBD2 (5 bases). The CDR3 covers 17 residues. Germline V CDR1 and CDR2: SGHVS, FQNEAQ. V lost 6 bases, J lost 0 bases, and 18 bases lay in between. Here the CDR3 reads CASSRRRVGSSYNEQFF. The CDR3 coding sequence is TGTGCCAGCAGTAGAAGGCGCGTGGGGAGCTCCTACAATGAGCAGTTCTTC.

CDR3 DNA: TGCGCCAGCAGAGCGTCGACAGGGGCAATGAACACTGAAGCTTTCTTT. It translates to CASRASTGAMNTEAFF. The V and J genes are TRBV5-1 and TRBJ1-1; 8 nucleotides match TRBD1. Germline loops: CDR1 SGHRS, CDR2 YFSETQ. The length of the CDR3 is 16 residues. V trimming: 5 bases; J trimming: 0 bases; junction bases outside the gene matches: 9.

The chain employs TRBV19 and TRBJ1-2; D gene uncertain. The CDR3 runs 17 residues. Trimming pared 2 bases from V and 2 bases from J, leaving 18 bases between. Germline V gives CDR1 LNHDA, CDR2 SQIVND (reference sequence). The CDR3 sequence: CASSIIVRRAVNYGYTF. In DNA, the CDR3 is TGTGCCAGTAGTATAATTGTTCGGAGGGCTGTGAACTATGGCTACACCTTC.

The J gene is TRBJ1-3, the V gene TRBV11-2; D is unclear. V lost 2 bases and J 8 bases, leaving 10 bases between the germline ends. The CDR3 spans 13 residues. The germline CDR1 and CDR2 sequences are SGHAT and FQNNGV. The DNA for the CDR3 is TGTGCCAGCAGCTTAAATCCCCTCGACACCATATATTTT. Its protein is CASSLNPLDTIYF.

In DNA form, the CDR3 reads TGTGCCAGTAGTATGTGGGGGACAGACGAAGCTTTCTTT. Translated: CASSMWGTDEAFF. J is TRBJ1-1 and V is TRBV19; 7 nucleotides agree with TRBD1. Trimming cost V 3 bases and J 8 bases; bases outside gene matches: 6. Germline V gives CDR1 LNHDA, CDR2 SQIVND (reference sequence). The CDR3 runs to 13 residues.

The chain has TRBV11-3 and TRBJ1-1; D may be TRBD1 (5 bases). V gave up 0 bases and J gave up 8 bases, with 7 bases separating them. This CDR3 comprises 12 residues. Germline CDR1 is SGHNT and CDR2 is YENEEA. CDR3 bases: TGTGCCAGCAGCTTAGACAACAGGGAAGCTTTCTTT. This translates into CASSLDNREAFF.

V gene TRBV5-1 combines with J gene TRBJ2-7, with TRBD2 matching 8 bases. Germline-derived CDR1 and CDR2 are SGHRS and YFSETQ. The J segment lost 6 bases and the V segment lost 0 bases, leaving 5 bases of the junction unmatched. The CDR3 length is 14 residues. CDR3 protein: CASSLAAGVGEQYF. The CDR3 nucleotides are TGCGCCAGCAGCTTGGCAGCGGGAGTCGGCGAGCAGTACTTC.

The V call is TRBV29-1, the J call TRBJ1-1; TRBD1 agrees at 8 bases. The CDR3 is 12 amino acids. The germline V gene encodes CDR1 SQVTM and CDR2 ANQGSEA. The V gene end was trimmed by 5 bases and the J gene end by 6 bases; junction bases not matched to a gene: 5. CDR3 region: CSVIAGGSEAFF. The CDR3 region has the DNA TGCAGCGTTATTGCAGGGGGCTCTGAAGCTTTCTTT.

The chain couples TRBV4-1 to TRBJ1-3; D gene uncertain. Germline assignment: CDR1 MGHRA and CDR2 YSYEKL. This CDR3 has 15 amino acids. V was pared by 2 bases and J by 4 bases, with 12 bases between. The CDR3 nucleotides read TGCGCCAGCAGCCAACTAACGGGATTGGGAAACACCATATATTTT. Protein: CASSQLTGLGNTIYF.

The CDR3 region has the DNA TGTGCCAGCAGTGCCCTACAGGGAGCCCTCCGTGGCTACACCTTC. Its translation is CASSALQGALRGYTF. The chain recombines TRBV2 with TRBJ1-2, with TRBD1 as a possible D gene (6 bases). The germline gives CDR1 SNHLY, CDR2 FYNNEI. Trimming took 4 bases from V and 7 from J, leaving 19 bases between them. The CDR3 totals 15 residues. The entire variable domain, with the rest obtained from reference TRBV2 and TRBJ1-2, is as follows: EPEVTQTPSHQVTQMGQEVILRCVPISNHLYFYWYRQILGQKVEFLVSFYNNEISEKSEIFDDQFSVERPDGSNFTLKIRSTKLEDSAMYFCASSALQGALRGYTFGSGTRLTVV.

The chain uses TRBV5-1 and TRBJ1-3; possibly TRBD1 for D (5 bases). CDR3 size: 15 residues. Deletions cut 3 bases from V and 2 bases from J, with 12 bases between. Per germline, CDR1 SGHRS and CDR2 YFSETQ. CDR3: CASSYSTGAGNTIYF. CDR3 nucleotide sequence: TGCGCCAGCAGCTACTCAACAGGTGCTGGAAACACCATATATTTT.

J is TRBJ2-7 and V is TRBV3-1 (or the pseudogene TRBV3-2); TRBD2 agrees at 8 bases. The CDR3 length is 18 residues. Trimming at V came to 0 bases and at J to 2 bases, leaving 12 bases not matched to a gene. The germline CDR1 and CDR2 sequences are LGHDT and YNNKEL (reference sequence). CDR3 loop: CASSQDHIRGRPPYEQYF. The CDR3 DNA sequence: TGTGCCAGCAGCCAAGATCATATTCGCGGGAGGCCACCCTACGAGCAGTACTTC.

The J gene is TRBJ2-1, the V gene TRBV24-1; tentative D call: TRBD1 (5 bases). From germline, CDR1 is KGHDR and CDR2 SFDVKD. Trimming shortened V by 3 bases and J by 5 bases, and 13 bases separated the two germline ends. The CDR3 runs to 15 residues. The CDR3 nucleotides are TGTGCCACCAGTGATCCCCGACAGCTTGACAATGAGCAGTTCTTC. Translated, it gives CATSDPRQLDNEQFF.

The J gene is TRBJ1-5, the V gene TRBV10-2; D might be TRBD1 (6 bases). Trimming took 3 bases from V and 3 from J, leaving 12 bases between them. This CDR3 has 15 residues. In germline, CDR1 is WSHSY, CDR2 SAAADI. The CDR3 DNA reads as TGCGCCAGCAGTGAAAGACAGGTCGTCAATCAGCCCCAGCATTTT. Translating it yields CASSERQVVNQPQHF.

The J gene is TRBJ1-1, the V gene TRBV6-4; perhaps TRBD1 as D (6 bases). Germline V CDR1 and CDR2: MRHNA, SNTAGT. The CDR3 spans 13 residues. V was cut by 8 bases and J by 1 base, with 11 bases left in between. CDR3 in amino acids: CASALTGNTEAFF. For the CDR3, the DNA is TGTGCCAGCGCTCTGACAGGGAACACTGAAGCTTTCTTT.

J is TRBJ2-1 and V is TRBV3-1 (or the pseudogene TRBV3-2); tentative D call: TRBD2 (6 bases). Trimming removed 0 bases from V and 4 bases from J, with 10 bases in between. The CDR3 has 15 residues. The germline CDR1 and CDR2 sequences are LGHDT and YNNKEL (reference sequence). In nucleotides, the CDR3 is TGTGCCAGCAGCCAAGAGGTACTAGCTTACAATGAGCAGTTCTTC. Translation: CASSQEVLAYNEQFF.